The 14 T cell receptor beta chains below come from one sample, sequenced in a study of cytomegalovirus exposure and HLA in healthy donors. The study ran its PCR with 60 Vbeta and 13 Jbeta primers. Only in-frame clones appear in the TCRdb table, and some are missing; sequencing was by immunoSEQ multiplex PCR. The sample contains about 73,000 clones, 75% of which appear only once. The sample comprised PBMCs. Receptor source: a man aged 70-80 years in good health and CMV-seronegative.

CDR3 nucleotide sequence: TGTGCCAGCAGCTCGGAAGGGACAGGTGGTTCACCCCTCCACTTT. Amino acids: CASSSEGTGGSPLHF. The rearrangement joins TRBV7-2 to TRBJ1-6; 8 positions agree with TRBD1. There are 15 residues in the CDR3. Germline lookup yields CDR1 SGHTA and CDR2 FQGNSA. V was clipped by 4 bases and J by 9 bases; unmatched bases: 8.

The chain couples TRBV5-1 to TRBJ2-1, with 12 bases matching TRBD2. V gave up 5 bases and J gave up 6 bases; unmatched junction bases: 9. The CDR3 has 16 amino acids. Germline V gene data show CDR1 as SGHRS and CDR2 as YFSETQ. The CDR3 nucleotides are TGCGCCAGCAGACCTAACCTAGCGGGAGGGGGCAATGAGCAGTTCTTC. The encoded protein is CASRPNLAGGGNEQFF.

The chain employs TRBV15 and TRBJ2-5; the match to TRBD1 covers 8 bases. The V segment lost 3 bases and the J segment 5 bases; nucleotides outside the gene matches: 11. The V gene's germline CDR1 is LNHNV and CDR2 YYDKDF (reference sequence). CDR3 size: 16 residues. The CDR3 here is CATSSSGQGLEETQYF. CDR3 sequence (DNA): TGTGCCACCAGCAGCTCAGGACAGGGCTTAGAGGAGACCCAGTACTTC.

The chain has TRBV11-2 and TRBJ2-7; D is undetermined. The V gene's germline CDR1 is SGHAT and CDR2 FQNNGV. Trimming pared 1 base from V and 1 base from J, leaving 8 bases between. The CDR3 totals 14 residues. As DNA, the CDR3 is TGTGCCAGCAGCTTAGTTCTGTATTCCTACGAGCAGTACTTC. Protein product: CASSLVLYSYEQYF.

The genes are TRBV5-6 and TRBJ2-7; 7 bases align to TRBD1. V trimming: 4 bases; J trimming: 2 bases; junction bases outside the gene matches: 9. Per germline, CDR1 SGHDT and CDR2 YYEEEE. The CDR3 runs to 15 residues. The CDR3 coding sequence is TGTGCCAGCAGCCTATATACAACAGGGGCCTACGAGCAGTACTTC. Translated, it gives CASSLYTTGAYEQYF.

On this clone: A junction boundary mismatches the germline segment, possibly from a read error. The chain combines TRBV7-7 with TRBJ1-4; possibly TRBD1 for D (5 bases). The germline CDR1 and CDR2 sequences are SSHAT and FNYEAQ (reference sequence). The CDR3 consists of 15 residues. The CDR3, as DNA: TGTGCTAGCAGCTTACGACCGGGGGTCACGGAAAAACTGTTTTTT. Translation: CASSLRPGVTEKLFF.

This sequence joins TRBV6-6 and TRBJ2-5; 10 nucleotides align to TRBD2. The junction had 10 bases not matched to a gene; V was cut back by 7 bases and J by 5 bases. Germline CDR1 MNHNY, CDR2 SVGAGI (reference sequence). CDR3 length: 15 amino acids. The DNA of the CDR3 is TGTGCCAGCAAAAGGCCAGCGGGAGGGCCCGAGACCCAGTACTTC. Translated: CASKRPAGGPETQYF.

The chain joins TRBV7-2 to TRBJ1-2, with D tentatively TRBD1 (6 bases). Germline loops: CDR1 SGHTA, CDR2 FQGNSA. Between the trimmed V and J ends, which lost 5 bases and 8 bases, there was a span of 15 bases. This CDR3 has 13 amino acids. The CDR3 sequence is CASSPEGGRGYTF. The CDR3 nucleotides read TGTGCCAGCAGCCCAGAGGGGGGGCGAGGCTACACCTTC.

The genes are TRBV19 and TRBJ1-5; 7 positions agree with TRBD1. Germline CDR1 is LNHDA and CDR2 is SQIVND (reference sequence). Trimming at V came to 5 bases and at J to 6 bases, leaving 10 bases not matched to a gene. The CDR3 is 15 residues long. The CDR3 region has the DNA TGTGCCAGTAGTGCTACAGGGGAGTCTCTTCAGCCCCAGCATTTT. Translated: CASSATGESLQPQHF.

In its sample, this clone was seen a few times. The chain employs TRBV5-1 and TRBJ1-1; 8 positions agree with TRBD1. CDR1 SGHRS and CDR2 YFSETQ come from the germline V gene. Losses at the gene ends were 6 bases for V and 5 bases for J; bases not matched to a gene: 6. The CDR3 extends over 13 amino acids. The DNA for the CDR3 is TGCGCCAGCACGGACAGGGTAGGGACTGAAGCTTTCTTT. It specifies CASTDRVGTEAFF.

The rearrangement joins TRBV12-5 to TRBJ1-2; TRBD1 matches at 7 bases. J gave up 0 bases and V 7 bases, and 11 bases lay outside the gene matches. This CDR3 contains 16 residues. The germline CDR1 and CDR2 sequences are LGHNT and FRNRAP. CDR3 coding DNA: TGTGCTAGTGCTTTCACCGGCCAGGGGGCTAACTATGGCTACACCTTC. Residues: CASAFTGQGANYGYTF.

This clone came up a few times. The chain employs TRBV27 and TRBJ2-1; 11 positions agree with TRBD2. This CDR3 comprises 16 residues. Per germline, CDR1 MNHEY and CDR2 SMNVEV (reference sequence). Trimming removed 5 bases from V and 2 bases from J; junction bases left unmatched: 5. CDR3: CASSLSGRVTYNEQFF. As DNA, the CDR3 is TGTGCCAGCAGTCTTAGCGGGAGGGTCACCTACAATGAGCAGTTCTTC.

The V and J genes are TRBV12-5 and TRBJ2-1, with D possibly matching TRBD2 (7 bases). The CDR3 is made up of 18 amino acids. Germline CDR1 LGHNT, CDR2 FRNRAP. V lost 4 bases and J lost 2, with 21 bases in between. The CDR3 DNA is TGTGCTAGTGGTTCCCAGGGGCGGGGGCTGCAACCCTACAATGAGCAGTTCTTC. It yields the protein CASGSQGRGLQPYNEQFF.

The chain carries TRBV4-3 and TRBJ2-3; TRBD2 is a possible D gene (6 bases). Trimming removed 3 bases from V and 3 bases from J, with 13 bases in between. The CDR3 extends over 15 amino acids. CDR1 is LGHNA and CDR2 is YSLEER in the germline V gene. The CDR3 DNA follows: TGCGCCAGCAGCCAGTCCGGGGAGGTAACAGATACGCAGTATTTT. Its protein is CASSQSGEVTDTQYF.